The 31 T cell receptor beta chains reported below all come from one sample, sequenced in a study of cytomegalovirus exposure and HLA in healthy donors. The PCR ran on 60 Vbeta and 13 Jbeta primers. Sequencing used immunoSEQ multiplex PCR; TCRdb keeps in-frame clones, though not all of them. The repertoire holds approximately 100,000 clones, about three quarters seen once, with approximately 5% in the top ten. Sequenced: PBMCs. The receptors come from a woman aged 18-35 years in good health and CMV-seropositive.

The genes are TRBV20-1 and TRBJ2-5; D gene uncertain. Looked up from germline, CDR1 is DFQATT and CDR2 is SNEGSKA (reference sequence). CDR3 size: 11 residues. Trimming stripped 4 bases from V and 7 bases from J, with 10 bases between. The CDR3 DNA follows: TGCAGTGCTAAAGCCTTCCCGACCCAGTACTTC. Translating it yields CSAKAFPTQYF.

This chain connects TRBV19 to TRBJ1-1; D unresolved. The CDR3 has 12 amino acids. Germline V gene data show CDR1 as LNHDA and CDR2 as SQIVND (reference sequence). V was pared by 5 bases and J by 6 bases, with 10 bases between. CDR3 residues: CASSWPGSEAFF. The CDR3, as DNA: TGTGCCAGTAGTTGGCCGGGTTCTGAAGCTTTCTTT.

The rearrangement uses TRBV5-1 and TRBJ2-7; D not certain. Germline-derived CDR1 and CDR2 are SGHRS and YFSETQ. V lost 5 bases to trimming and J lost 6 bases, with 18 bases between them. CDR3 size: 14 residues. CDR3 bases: TGCGCCAGCAGTCCTTTGAACTATCCCACCGAGCAGTACTTC. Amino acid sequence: CASSPLNYPTEQYF.

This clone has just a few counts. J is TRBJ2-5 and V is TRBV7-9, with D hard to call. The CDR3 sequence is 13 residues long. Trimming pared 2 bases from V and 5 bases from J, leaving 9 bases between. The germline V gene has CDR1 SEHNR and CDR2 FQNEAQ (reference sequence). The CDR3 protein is CASSLPGYETQYF. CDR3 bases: TGTGCCAGCAGCTTACCGGGTTATGAGACCCAGTACTTC. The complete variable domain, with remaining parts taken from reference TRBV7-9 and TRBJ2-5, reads DTGVSQNPRHKITKRGQNVTFRCDPISEHNRLYWYRQTLGQGPEFLTYFQNEAQLEKSRLLSDRFSAERPKGSFSTLEIQRTEQGDSAMYLCASSLPGYETQYFGPGTRLLVL.

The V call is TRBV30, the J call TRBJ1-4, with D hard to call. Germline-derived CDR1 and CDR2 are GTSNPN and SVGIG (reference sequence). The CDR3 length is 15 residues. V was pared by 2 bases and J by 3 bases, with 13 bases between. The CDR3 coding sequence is TGTGCCTGGAGTACGGGATTGTTGCCTAATGAAAAACTGTTTTTT. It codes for CAWSTGLLPNEKLFF.

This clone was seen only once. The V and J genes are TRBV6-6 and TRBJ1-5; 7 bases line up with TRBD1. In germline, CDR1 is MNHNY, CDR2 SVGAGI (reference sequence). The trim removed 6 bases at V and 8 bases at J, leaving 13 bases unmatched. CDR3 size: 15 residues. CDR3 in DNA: TGTGCCAGCAGCACCGGGACAGTGAAGGTCGAGCCCCAGCATTTT. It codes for CASSTGTVKVEPQHF.

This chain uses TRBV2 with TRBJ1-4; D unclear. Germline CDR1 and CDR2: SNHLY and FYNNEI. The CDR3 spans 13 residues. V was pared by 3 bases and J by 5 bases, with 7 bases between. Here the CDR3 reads CASSEAVNEKLFF. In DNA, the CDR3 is TGTGCCAGCAGTGAGGCCGTAAATGAAAAACTGTTTTTT.

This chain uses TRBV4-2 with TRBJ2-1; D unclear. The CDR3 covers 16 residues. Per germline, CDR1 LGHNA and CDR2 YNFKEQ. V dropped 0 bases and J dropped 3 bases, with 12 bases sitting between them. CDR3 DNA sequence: TGTGCCAGCAGCCAAGATTTGGCAGCGAACTACAATGAGCAGTTCTTC. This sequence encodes CASSQDLAANYNEQFF.

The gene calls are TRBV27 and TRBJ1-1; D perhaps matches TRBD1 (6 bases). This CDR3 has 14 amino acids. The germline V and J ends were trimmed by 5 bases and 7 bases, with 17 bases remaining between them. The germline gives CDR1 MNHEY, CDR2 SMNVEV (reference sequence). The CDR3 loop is CASSPRGGGFEAFF. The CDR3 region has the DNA TGTGCCAGCAGTCCTAGGGGGGGAGGATTTGAAGCTTTCTTT.

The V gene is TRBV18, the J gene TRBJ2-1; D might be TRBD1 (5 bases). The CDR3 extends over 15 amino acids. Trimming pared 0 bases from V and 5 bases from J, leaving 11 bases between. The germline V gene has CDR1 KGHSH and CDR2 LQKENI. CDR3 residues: CASSPPLGPDNEQFF. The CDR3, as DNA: TGTGCCAGCTCACCACCGCTGGGGCCAGACAATGAGCAGTTCTTC.

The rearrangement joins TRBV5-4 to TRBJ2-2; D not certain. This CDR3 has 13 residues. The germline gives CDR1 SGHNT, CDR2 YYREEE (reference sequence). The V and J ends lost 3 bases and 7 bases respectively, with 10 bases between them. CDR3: CASSSSGVGELFF. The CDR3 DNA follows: TGTGCCAGCAGCTCCTCGGGTGTCGGGGAGCTGTTTTTT.

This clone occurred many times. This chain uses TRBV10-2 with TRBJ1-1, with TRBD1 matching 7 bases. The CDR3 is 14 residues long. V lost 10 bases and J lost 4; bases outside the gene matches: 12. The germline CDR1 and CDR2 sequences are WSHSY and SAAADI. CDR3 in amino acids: CATAPGQERTEAFF. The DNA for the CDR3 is TGCGCCACCGCCCCCGGACAGGAACGCACTGAAGCTTTCTTT.

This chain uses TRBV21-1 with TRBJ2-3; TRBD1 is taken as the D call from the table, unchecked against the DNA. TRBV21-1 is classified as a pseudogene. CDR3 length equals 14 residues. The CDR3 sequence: CASYQARGPDTQYF. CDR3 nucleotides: TGTGCCAGCTACCAGGCCAGGGGCCCAGATACGCAGTATTTT.

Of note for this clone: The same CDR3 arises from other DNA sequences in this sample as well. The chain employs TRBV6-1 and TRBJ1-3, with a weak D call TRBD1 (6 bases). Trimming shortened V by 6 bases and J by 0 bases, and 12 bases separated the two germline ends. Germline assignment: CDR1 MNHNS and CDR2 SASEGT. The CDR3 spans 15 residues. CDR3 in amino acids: CASSPTGNSGNTIYF. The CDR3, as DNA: TGTGCCAGCAGCCCGACAGGAAACTCTGGAAACACCATATATTTT.

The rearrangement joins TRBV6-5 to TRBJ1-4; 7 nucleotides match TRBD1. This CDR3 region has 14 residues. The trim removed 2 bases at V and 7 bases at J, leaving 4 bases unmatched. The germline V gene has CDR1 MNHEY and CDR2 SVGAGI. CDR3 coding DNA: TGTGCCAGCAGTTACGCCAGGGGGACTGAAAAACTGTTTTTT. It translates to CASSYARGTEKLFF.

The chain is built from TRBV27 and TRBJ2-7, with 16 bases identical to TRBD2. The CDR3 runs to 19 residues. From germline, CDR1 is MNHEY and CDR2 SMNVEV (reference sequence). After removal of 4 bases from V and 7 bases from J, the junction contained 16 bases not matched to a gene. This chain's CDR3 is CASSSISGLAGGPGGEQYF. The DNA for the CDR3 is TGTGCCAGCAGTTCGATTTCGGGACTAGCGGGAGGGCCAGGAGGAGAGCAGTACTTC.

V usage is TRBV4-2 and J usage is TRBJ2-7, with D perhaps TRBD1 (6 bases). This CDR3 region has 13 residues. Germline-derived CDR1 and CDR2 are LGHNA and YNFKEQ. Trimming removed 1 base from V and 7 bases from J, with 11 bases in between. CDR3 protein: CASSQATDREQYF. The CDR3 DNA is TGTGCCAGCAGCCAAGCTACTGACAGGGAGCAGTACTTC.

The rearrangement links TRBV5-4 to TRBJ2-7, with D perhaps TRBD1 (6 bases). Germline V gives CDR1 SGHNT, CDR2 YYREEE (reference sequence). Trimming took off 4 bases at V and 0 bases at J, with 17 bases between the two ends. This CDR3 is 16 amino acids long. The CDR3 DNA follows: TGTGCCAGCAGCCCAGGCCCAGGGGCCTTCTCCTACGAGCAGTACTTC. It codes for CASSPGPGAFSYEQYF.

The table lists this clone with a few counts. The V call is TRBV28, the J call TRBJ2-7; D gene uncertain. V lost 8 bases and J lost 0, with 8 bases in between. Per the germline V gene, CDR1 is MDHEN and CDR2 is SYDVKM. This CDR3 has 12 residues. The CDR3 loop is CASASASYEQYF. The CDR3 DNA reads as TGTGCCAGCGCCAGCGCCTCCTACGAGCAGTACTTC.

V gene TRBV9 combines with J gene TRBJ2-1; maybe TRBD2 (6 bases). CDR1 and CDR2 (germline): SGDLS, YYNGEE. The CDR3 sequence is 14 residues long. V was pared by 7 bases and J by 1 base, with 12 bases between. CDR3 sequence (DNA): TGTGCCAGCTGCCCTGGGAGGTCCTACAATGAGCAGTTCTTC. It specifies CASCPGRSYNEQFF.

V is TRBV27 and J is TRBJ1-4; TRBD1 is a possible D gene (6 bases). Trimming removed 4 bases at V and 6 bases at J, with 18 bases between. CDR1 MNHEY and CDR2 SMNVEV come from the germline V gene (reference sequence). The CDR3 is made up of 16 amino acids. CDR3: CASSSTQGHDHEKLFF. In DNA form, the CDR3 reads TGTGCCAGCAGTTCCACCCAGGGGCATGATCATGAAAAACTGTTTTTT.

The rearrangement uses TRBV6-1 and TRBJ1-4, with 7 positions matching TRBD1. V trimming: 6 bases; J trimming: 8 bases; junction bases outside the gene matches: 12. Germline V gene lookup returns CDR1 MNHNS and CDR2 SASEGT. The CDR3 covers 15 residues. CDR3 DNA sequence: TGTGCCAGCAGCTATACAGGGGCCCAGGGCGAAAAACTGTTTTTT. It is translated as CASSYTGAQGEKLFF.

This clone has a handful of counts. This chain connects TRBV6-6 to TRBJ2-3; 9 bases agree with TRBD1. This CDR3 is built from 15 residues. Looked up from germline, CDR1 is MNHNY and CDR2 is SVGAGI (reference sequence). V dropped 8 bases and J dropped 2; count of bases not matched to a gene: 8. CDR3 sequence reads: CASGRQGGYTDTQYF. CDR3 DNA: TGTGCCAGCGGTAGACAGGGGGGTTACACAGATACGCAGTATTTT.

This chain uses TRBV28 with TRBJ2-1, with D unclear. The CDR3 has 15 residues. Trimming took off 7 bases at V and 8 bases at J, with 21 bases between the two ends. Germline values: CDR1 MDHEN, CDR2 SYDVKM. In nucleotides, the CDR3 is TGTGCCAGCAATCCCCTGCGGTACGGTTGGGATGAGCAGTTCTTC. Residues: CASNPLRYGWDEQFF.

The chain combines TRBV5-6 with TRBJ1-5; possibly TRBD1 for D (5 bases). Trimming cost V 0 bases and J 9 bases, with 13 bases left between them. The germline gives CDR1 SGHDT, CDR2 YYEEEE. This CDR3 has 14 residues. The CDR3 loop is CASSLAGGIRPQHF. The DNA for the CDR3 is TGTGCCAGCAGCTTGGCCGGGGGTATTAGGCCCCAGCATTTT.

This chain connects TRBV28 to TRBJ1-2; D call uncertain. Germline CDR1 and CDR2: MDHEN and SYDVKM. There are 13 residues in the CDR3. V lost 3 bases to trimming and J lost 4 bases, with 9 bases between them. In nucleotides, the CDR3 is TGTGCCAGCAGTTTTACAGCAGGCTATGGCTACACCTTC. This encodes CASSFTAGYGYTF.

The CDR3 DNA is TGTGCCACCAGCCGACAGCCATCCGTGAACACTGAAGCTTTCTTT. This gives the protein CATSRQPSVNTEAFF. The chain recombines TRBV15 with TRBJ1-1; possibly TRBD1 for D (5 bases). The CDR3 spans 15 residues. Per germline, CDR1 LNHNV and CDR2 YYDKDF (reference sequence). The V end was cut by 5 bases, the J end by 0 bases, with 13 bases between.

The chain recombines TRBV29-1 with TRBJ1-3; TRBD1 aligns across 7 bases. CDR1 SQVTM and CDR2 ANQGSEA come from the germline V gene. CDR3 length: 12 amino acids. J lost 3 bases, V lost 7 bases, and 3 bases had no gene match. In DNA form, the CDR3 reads TGCAGCGCCAGACAGGGTGGAAACACCATATATTTT. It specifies CSARQGGNTIYF.

The CDR3 reads CASRKTGTIPRASTDTQYF. Written as DNA, the CDR3 is TGTGCCAGCAGGAAGACCGGGACTATTCCCCGAGCTAGCACAGATACGCAGTATTTT. The rearrangement joins TRBV2 to TRBJ2-3, with TRBD2 matching 7 bases. Looked up from germline, CDR1 is SNHLY and CDR2 is FYNNEI. The CDR3 loop spans 19 amino acids. The ends lost 6 bases at V and 0 bases at J; junction bases unmatched: 18. Together with reference TRBV2 and TRBJ2-3, the CDR3 gives the full variable domain: EPEVTQTPSHQVTQMGQEVILRCVPISNHLYFYWYRQILGQKVEFLVSFYNNEISEKSEIFDDQFSVERPDGSNFTLKIRSTKLEDSAMYFCASRKTGTIPRASTDTQYFGPGTRLTVL.

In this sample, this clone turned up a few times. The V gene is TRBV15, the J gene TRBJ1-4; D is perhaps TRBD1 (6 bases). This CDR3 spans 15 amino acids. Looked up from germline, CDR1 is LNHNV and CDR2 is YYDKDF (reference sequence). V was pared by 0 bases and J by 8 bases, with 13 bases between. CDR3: CATSRDGRGGEKLFF. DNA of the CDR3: TGTGCCACCAGCAGAGATGGCAGGGGCGGAGAAAAACTGTTTTTT.

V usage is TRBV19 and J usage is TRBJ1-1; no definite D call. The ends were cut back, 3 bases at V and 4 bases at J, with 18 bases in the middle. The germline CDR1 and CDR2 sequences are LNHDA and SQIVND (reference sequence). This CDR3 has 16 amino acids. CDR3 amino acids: CASSISAGFGRTEAFF. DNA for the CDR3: TGTGCCAGTAGTATTTCGGCGGGGTTCGGTCGCACTGAAGCTTTCTTT.